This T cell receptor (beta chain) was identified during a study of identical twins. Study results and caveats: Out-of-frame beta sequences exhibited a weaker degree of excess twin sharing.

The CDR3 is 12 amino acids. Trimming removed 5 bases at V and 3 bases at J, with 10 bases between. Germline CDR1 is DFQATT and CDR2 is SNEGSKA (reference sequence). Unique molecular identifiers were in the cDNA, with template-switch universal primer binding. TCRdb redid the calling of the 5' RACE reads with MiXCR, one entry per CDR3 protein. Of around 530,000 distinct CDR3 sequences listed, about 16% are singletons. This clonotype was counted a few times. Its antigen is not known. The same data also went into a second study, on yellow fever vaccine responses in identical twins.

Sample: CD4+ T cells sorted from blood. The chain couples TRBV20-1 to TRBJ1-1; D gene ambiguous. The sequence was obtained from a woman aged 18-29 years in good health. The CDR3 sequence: CSAEKLDTEAFF. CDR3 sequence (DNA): TGCAGTGCTGAAAAGTTGGACACTGAAGCTTTCTTT.